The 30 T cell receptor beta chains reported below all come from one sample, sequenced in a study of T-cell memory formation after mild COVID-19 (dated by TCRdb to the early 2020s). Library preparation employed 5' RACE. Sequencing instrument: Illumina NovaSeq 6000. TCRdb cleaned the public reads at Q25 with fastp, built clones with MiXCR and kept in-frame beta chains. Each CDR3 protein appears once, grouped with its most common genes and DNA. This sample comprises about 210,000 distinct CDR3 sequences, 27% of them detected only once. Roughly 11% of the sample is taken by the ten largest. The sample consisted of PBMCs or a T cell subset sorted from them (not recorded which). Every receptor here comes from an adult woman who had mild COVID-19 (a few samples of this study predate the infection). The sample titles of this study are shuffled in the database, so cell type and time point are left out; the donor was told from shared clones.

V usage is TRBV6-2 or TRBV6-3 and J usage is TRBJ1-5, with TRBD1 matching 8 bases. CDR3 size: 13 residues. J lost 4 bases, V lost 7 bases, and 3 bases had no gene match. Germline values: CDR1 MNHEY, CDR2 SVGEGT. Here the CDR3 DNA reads TGTGCCAGCACGCGGACAGGGAATCAGCCCCAGCATTTT. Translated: CASTRTGNQPQHF.

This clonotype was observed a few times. CDR3 loop: CASSYSRDHEQFF. Here the CDR3 DNA reads TGTGCCAGCAGTTACTCGAGAGACCATGAGCAGTTCTTC. The V gene is TRBV6-5, the J gene TRBJ2-1, with D unresolved. V was trimmed by 0 bases and J by 8 bases, leaving 8 bases between them. This CDR3 spans 13 amino acids. CDR1 is MNHEY and CDR2 is SVGAGI in the germline V gene.

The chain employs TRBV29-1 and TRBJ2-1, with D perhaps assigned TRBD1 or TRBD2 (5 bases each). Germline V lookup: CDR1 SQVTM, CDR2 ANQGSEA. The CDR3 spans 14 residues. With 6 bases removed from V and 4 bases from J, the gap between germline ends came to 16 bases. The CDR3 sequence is CSVTDVGRYNEQFF. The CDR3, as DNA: TGCAGCGTCACGGACGTGGGACGATACAATGAGCAGTTCTTC.

The CDR3 DNA is TGTGCCAGCAGTTTCGTAGGGGATTTGGACGAGCAGTACTTC. This translates into CASSFVGDLDEQYF. This chain connects TRBV12-3 or TRBV12-4 to TRBJ2-7; weak D call: TRBD1 (5 bases). The CDR3 spans 14 residues. With 3 bases removed from V and 5 bases from J, the gap between germline ends came to 14 bases.

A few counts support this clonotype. The CDR3 DNA is TGTGCCAGCAGCTTAGAGTCGGGGGGGATCTACGAGCAGTACTTC. The encoded protein is CASSLESGGIYEQYF. The rearrangement links TRBV7-6 to TRBJ2-7, with 8 bases matching TRBD2. This CDR3 comprises 15 residues. V was pared by 1 base and J by 3 bases, with 5 bases of the junction left unmatched. The germline V gene has CDR1 SGHVS and CDR2 FNYEAQ.

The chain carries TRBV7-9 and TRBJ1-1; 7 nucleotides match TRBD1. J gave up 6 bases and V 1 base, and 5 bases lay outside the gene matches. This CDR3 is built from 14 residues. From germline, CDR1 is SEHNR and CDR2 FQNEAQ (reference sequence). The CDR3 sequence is CASSLVQGQAEAFF. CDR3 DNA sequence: TGTGCCAGCAGCTTAGTACAGGGGCAGGCTGAAGCTTTCTTT.

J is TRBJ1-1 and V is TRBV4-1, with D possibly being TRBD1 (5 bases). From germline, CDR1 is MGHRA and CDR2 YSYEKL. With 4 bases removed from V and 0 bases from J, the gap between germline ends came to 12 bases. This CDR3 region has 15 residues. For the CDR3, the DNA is TGCGCCAGCAGCCCCCGGGACCGAATGAACACTGAAGCTTTCTTT. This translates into CASSPRDRMNTEAFF.

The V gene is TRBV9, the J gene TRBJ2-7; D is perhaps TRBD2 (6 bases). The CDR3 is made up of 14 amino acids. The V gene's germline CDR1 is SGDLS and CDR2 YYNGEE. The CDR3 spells CASGPGLSSYEQYF. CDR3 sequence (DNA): TGTGCGTCTGGACCGGGACTCAGCTCCTACGAGCAGTACTTC.

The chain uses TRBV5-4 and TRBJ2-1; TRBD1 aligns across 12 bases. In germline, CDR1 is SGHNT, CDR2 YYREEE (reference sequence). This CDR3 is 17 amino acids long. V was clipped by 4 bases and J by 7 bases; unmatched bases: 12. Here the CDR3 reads CASSPQGDRGRLNEQFF. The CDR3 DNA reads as TGTGCCAGCAGCCCGCAAGGGGACAGGGGGCGACTAAATGAGCAGTTCTTC. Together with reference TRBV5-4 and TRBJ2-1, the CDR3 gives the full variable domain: ETGVTQSPTHLIKTRGQQVTLRCSSQSGHNTVSWYQQALGQGPQFIFQYYREEENGRGNFPPRFSGLQFPNYSSELNVNALELDDSALYLCASSPQGDRGRLNEQFFGPGTRLTVL.

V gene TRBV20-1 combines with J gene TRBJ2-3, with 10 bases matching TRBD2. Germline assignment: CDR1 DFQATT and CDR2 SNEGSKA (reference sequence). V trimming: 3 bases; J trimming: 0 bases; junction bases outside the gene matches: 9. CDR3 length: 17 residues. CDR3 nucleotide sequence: TGCAGTGCTAGGGGACCTAGCGGGGGCTCTAGCACAGATACGCAGTATTTT. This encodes CSARGPSGGSSTDTQYF.

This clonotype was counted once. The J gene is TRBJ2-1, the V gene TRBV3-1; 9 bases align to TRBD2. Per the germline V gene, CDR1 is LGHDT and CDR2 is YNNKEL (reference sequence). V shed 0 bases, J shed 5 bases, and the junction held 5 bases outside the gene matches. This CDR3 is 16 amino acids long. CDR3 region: CASSQDRLAGHNEQFF. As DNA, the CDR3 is TGTGCCAGCAGCCAAGATAGGCTAGCGGGACACAATGAGCAGTTCTTC.

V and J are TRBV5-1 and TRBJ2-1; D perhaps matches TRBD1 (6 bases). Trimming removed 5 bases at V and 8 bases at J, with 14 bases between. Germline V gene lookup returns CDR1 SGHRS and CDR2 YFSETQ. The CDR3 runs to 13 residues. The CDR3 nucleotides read TGCGCCAGCAGAGAGGCAGGGGATGATGAGCAGTTCTTC. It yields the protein CASREAGDDEQFF.

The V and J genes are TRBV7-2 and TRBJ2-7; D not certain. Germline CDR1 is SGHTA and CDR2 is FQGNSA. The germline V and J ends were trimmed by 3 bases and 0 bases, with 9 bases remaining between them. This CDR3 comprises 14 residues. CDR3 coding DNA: TGTGCCAGCAGCTTCGGACGGAGCTCCTACGAGCAGTACTTC. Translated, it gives CASSFGRSSYEQYF.

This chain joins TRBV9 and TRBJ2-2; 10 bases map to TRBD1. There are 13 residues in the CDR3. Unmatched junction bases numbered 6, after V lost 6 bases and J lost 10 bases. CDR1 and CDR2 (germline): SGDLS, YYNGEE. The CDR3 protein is CASTGTGDLELFF. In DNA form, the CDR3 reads TGTGCCAGCACCGGGACAGGGGATCTGGAGCTGTTTTTT.

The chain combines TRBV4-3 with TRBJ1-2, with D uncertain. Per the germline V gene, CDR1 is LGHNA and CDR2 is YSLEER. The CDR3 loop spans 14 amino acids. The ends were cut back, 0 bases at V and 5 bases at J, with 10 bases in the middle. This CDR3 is CASSQEVGKYGYTF. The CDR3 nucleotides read TGCGCCAGCAGCCAAGAGGTCGGAAAATATGGCTACACCTTC.

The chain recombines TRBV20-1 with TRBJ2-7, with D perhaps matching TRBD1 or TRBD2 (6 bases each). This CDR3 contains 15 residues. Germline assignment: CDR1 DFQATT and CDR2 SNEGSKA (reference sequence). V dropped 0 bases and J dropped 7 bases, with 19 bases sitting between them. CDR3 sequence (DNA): TGCAGTGCTAGAGATGATTTGAGGGGGGCGGATGAGCAGTACTTC. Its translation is CSARDDLRGADEQYF.

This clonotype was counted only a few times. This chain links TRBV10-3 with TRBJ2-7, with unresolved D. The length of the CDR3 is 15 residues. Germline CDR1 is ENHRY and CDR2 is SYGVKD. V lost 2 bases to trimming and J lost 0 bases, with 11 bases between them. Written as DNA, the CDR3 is TGTGCCATCAGTGAGGACGTCAGCGTCTCCTACGAGCAGTACTTC. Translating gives CAISEDVSVSYEQYF.

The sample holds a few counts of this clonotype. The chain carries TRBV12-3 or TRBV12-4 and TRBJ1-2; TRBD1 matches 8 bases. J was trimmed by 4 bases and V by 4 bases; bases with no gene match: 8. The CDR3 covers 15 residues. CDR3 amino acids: CASSSSRGRGYGYTF. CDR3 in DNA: TGTGCCAGCAGTTCAAGCAGGGGGCGCGGCTATGGCTACACCTTC.

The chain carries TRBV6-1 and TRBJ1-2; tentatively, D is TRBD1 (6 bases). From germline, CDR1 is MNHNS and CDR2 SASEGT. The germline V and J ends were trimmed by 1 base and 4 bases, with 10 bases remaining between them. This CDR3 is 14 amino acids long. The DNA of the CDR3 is TGTGCCAGCAGTGAAGTGGCAGGGGCCTATGGCTACACCTTC. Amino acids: CASSEVAGAYGYTF.

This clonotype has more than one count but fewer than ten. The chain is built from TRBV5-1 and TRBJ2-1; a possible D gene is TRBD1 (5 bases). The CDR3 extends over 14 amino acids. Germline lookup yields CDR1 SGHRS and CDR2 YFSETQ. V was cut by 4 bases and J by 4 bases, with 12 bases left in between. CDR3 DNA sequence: TGCGCCAGCAGCGAGGCGACAGAGTACAATGAGCAGTTCTTC. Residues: CASSEATEYNEQFF.

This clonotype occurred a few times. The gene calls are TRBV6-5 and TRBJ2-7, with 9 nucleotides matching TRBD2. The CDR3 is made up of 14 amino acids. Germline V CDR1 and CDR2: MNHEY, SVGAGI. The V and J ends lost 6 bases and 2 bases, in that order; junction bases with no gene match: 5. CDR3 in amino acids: CASSKASGTYEQYF. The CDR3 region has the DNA TGTGCCAGCAGCAAGGCTAGCGGGACCTACGAGCAGTACTTC.

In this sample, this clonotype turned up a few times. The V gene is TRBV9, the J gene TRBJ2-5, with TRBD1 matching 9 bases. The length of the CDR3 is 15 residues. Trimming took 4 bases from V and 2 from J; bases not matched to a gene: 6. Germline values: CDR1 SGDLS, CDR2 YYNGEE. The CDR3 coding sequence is TGTGCCAGCAGCCCAGGGACAGGGAAACAAGAGACCCAGTACTTC. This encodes CASSPGTGKQETQYF.

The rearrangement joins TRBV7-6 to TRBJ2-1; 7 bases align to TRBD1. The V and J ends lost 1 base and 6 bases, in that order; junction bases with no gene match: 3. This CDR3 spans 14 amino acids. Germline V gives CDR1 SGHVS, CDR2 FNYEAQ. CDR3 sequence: CASSLGSGGNEQFF. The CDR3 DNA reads TGTGCCAGCAGCTTAGGGTCAGGGGGCAATGAGCAGTTCTTC.

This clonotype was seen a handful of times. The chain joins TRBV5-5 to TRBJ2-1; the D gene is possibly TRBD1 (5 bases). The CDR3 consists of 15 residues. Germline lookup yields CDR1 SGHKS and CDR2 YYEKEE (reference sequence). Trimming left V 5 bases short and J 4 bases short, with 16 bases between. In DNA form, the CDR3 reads TGTGCCAGCAGTTTTACAGGATGGGGTTACAATGAGCAGTTCTTC. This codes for CASSFTGWGYNEQFF.

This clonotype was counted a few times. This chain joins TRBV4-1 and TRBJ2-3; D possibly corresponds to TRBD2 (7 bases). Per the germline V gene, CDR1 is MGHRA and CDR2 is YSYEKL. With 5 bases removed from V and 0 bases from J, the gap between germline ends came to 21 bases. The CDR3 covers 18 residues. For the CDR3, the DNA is TGCGCCAGCAGCACACCGCCCCGCGGGGGCGACAGCACAGATACGCAGTATTTT. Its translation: CASSTPPRGGDSTDTQYF.

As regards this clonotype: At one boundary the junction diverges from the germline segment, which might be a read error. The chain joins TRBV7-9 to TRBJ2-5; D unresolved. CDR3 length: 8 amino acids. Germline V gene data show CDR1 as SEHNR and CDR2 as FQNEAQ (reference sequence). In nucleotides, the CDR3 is TGTGCCAGCAGCCCTCCGCACTTC. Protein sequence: CASSPPHF.

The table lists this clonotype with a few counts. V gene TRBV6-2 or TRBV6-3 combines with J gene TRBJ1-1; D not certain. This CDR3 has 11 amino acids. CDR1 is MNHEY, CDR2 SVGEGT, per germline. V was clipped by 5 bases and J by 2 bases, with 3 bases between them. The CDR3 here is CASSDNTEAFF. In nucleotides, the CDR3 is TGTGCCAGCAGTGATAACACTGAAGCTTTCTTT.

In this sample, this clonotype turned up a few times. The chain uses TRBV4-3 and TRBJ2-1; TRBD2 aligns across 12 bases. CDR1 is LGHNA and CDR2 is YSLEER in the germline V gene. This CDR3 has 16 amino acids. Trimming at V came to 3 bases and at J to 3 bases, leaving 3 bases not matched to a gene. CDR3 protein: CASSQWTSGNYNEQFF. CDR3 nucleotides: TGCGCCAGCAGCCAGTGGACTAGCGGGAACTACAATGAGCAGTTCTTC.

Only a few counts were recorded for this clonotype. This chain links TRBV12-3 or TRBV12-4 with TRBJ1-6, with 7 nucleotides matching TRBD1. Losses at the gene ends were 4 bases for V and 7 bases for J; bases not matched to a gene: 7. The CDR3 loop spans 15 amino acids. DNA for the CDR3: TGTGCCAGCAGTTCCCGGGGACAGCCAAATTCACCCCTCCACTTT. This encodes CASSSRGQPNSPLHF.

The CDR3 nucleotides read TGCGCCAGCAGCTGGCAGGTCTACAATGAGCAGTTCTTC. Its translation is CASSWQVYNEQFF. This chain connects TRBV5-1 to TRBJ2-1, with D unclear. V lost 3 bases, J lost 3 bases, and 7 bases lay in between. The CDR3 runs to 13 residues. Germline V gene lookup returns CDR1 SGHRS and CDR2 YFSETQ.